This is a list of T cell receptor beta chains from one sample in a study of beta chain features in type 1 diabetes. Only in-frame clones appear in the TCRdb table, and some are missing; sequencing was by immunoSEQ multiplex PCR. Among under 850,000 clones listed, 13% were seen once. Specimen: naive CD4+ T cells from blood. These receptors were collected from a man between 18 and 35 years old with type 1 diabetes. The CDR3 runs from the conserved cysteine through the conserved F or W. Fields, in order: clone size, V gene, D gene, J gene, CDR3 protein, CDR3 DNA. The D gene is left open where the match is weak. Expanded clones get a size class; other rows say once, few or many, or leave the size out.

abundance: few; v_gene: TRBV28; d_gene: .; j_gene: TRBJ2-7; CDR3aa: CASSLTEGVSYEQYF; CDR3nt: TGTGCCAGCAGTTTAACTGAGGGAGTGTCCTACGAGCAGTACTTC
abundance: few; v_gene: TRBV6-5; d_gene: TRBD1; j_gene: TRBJ2-3; CDR3aa: CASSLVQGATDTQYF; CDR3nt: TGTGCCAGCAGCCTTGTACAGGGGGCCACAGATACGCAGTATTTT
abundance: few; v_gene: TRBV12-5; d_gene: TRBD2; j_gene: TRBJ2-1; CDR3aa: CASERGQGNEQFF; CDR3nt: TGTGCTAGTGAGCGGGGGCAGGGCAATGAGCAGTTCTTC
abundance: few; v_gene: TRBV29-1; d_gene: .; j_gene: TRBJ2-1; CDR3aa: CSVGDRTDGEQFF; CDR3nt: TGCAGCGTTGGGGACCGGACAGACGGCGAGCAGTTCTTC
abundance: .; v_gene: TRBV4-1; d_gene: .; j_gene: TRBJ1-4; CDR3aa: CASSQERGVEEKLFF; CDR3nt: TGCGCCAGCAGCCAAGAACGGGGGGTGGAAGAAAAACTGTTTTTT
abundance: few; v_gene: TRBV30; d_gene: .; j_gene: TRBJ1-6; CDR3aa: CAWRAPRGVKSSPLHF; CDR3nt: TGTGCCTGGCGCGCCCCGCGGGGCGTAAAATCGTCACCCCTCCACTTT
abundance: .; v_gene: TRBV10-3; d_gene: .; j_gene: TRBJ2-7; CDR3aa: CAIRGSGTNRYEQYF; CDR3nt: TGTGCCATCAGGGGATCCGGGACGAACAGATACGAGCAGTACTTC
abundance: .; v_gene: TRBV2; d_gene: TRBD2; j_gene: TRBJ2-5; CDR3aa: CASNGGGPGETQYF; CDR3nt: TGTGCCAGCAATGGCGGGGGTCCAGGGGAGACCCAGTACTTC
abundance: .; v_gene: TRBV10-3; d_gene: .; j_gene: TRBJ2-1; CDR3aa: CAISESIGNEQFF; CDR3nt: TGTGCCATCAGTGAGTCGATAGGGAATGAGCAGTTCTTC
abundance: .; v_gene: TRBV14; d_gene: .; j_gene: TRBJ2-2; CDR3aa: CASSQERSTGELFF; CDR3nt: TGTGCCAGCAGCCAAGAGAGGAGCACCGGGGAGCTGTTTTTT
abundance: few; v_gene: TRBV25-1; d_gene: .; j_gene: TRBJ1-1; CDR3aa: CASERGPLSGTEAFF; CDR3nt: TGTGCCAGCGAACGGGGCCCCCTAAGTGGCACTGAAGCTTTCTTT